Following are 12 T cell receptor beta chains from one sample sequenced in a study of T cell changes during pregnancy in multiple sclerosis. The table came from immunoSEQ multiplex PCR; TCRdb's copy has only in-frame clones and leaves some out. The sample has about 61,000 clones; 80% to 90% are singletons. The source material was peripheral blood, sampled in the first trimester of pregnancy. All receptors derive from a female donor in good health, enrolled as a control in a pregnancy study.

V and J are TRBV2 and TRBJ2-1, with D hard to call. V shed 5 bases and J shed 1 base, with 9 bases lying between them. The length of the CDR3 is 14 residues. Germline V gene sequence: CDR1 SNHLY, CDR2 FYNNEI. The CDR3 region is CASSLDFSYNEQFF. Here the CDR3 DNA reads TGTGCCAGCAGTCTAGATTTTTCCTACAATGAGCAGTTCTTC.

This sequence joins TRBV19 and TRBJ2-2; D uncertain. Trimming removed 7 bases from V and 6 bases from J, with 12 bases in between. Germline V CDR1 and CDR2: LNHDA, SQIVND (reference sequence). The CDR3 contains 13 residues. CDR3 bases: TGTGCCAGTACGCTAGAAAGAGCCGGGGAGCTGTTTTTT. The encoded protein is CASTLERAGELFF.

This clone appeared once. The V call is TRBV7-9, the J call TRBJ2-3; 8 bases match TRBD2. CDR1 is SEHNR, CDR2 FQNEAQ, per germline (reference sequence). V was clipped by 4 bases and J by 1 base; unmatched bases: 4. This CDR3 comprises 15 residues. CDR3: CASSSAGARTDTQYF. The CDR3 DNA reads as TGTGCCAGCAGCTCAGCGGGGGCGCGCACAGATACGCAGTATTTT.

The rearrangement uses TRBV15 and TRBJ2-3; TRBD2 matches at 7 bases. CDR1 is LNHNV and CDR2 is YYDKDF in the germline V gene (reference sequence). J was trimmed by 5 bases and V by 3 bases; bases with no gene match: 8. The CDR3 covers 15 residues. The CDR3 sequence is CATSRAGTTLDTQYF. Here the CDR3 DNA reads TGTGCCACCAGCAGGGCCGGGACTACTTTAGATACGCAGTATTTT.

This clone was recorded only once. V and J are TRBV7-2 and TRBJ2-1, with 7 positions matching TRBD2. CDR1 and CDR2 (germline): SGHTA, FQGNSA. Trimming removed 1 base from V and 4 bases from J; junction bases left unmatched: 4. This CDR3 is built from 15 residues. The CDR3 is CASSLDRGVYNEQFF. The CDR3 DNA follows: TGTGCCAGCAGCTTAGACCGGGGGGTATACAATGAGCAGTTCTTC.

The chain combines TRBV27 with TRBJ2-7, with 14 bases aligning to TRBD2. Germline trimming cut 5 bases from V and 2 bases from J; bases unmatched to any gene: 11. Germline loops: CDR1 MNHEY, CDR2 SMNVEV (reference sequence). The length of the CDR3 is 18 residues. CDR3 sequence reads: CASSTRTSGGRNAYEQYF. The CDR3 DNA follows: TGTGCCAGCAGTACCCGGACTAGCGGGGGGCGTAATGCCTACGAGCAGTACTTC.

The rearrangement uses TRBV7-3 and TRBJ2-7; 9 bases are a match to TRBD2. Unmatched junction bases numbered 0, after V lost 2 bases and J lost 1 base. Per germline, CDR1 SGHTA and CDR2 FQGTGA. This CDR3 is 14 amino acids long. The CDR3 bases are TGTGCCAGCAGCTTACTAGCGGGGTCCTACGAGCAGTACTTC. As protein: CASSLLAGSYEQYF.

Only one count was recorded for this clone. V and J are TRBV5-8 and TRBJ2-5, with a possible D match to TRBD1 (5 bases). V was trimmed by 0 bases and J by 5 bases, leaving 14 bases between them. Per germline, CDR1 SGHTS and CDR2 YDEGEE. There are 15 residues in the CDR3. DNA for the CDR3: TGTGCCAGCAGCTTGGTAGGGTCCTCAGGGGAGACCCAGTACTTC. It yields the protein CASSLVGSSGETQYF. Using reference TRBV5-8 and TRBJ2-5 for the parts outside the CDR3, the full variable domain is EAGVTQSPTHLIKTRGQQATLRCSPISGHTSVYWYQQALGLGLQFLLWYDEGEERNRGNFPPRFSGRQFPNYSSELNVNALELEDSALYLCASSLVGSSGETQYFGPGTRLLVL.

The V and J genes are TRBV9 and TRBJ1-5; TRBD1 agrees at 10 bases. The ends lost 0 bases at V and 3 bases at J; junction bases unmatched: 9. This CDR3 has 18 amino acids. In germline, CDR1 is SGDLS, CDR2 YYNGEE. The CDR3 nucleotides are TGTGCCAGCAGCGTAGAGTACCGGGACAGGGGTTTCAATCAGCCCCAGCATTTT. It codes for CASSVEYRDRGFNQPQHF.

CDR3 nucleotides: TGTGCCAGTAGTGGGTCCGGGAACGAGCCCCAGCATTTT. It encodes CASSGSGNEPQHF. The rearrangement uses TRBV19 and TRBJ1-5; D remains ambiguous. With 5 bases removed from V and 8 bases from J, the gap between germline ends came to 13 bases. Germline-derived CDR1 and CDR2 are LNHDA and SQIVND (reference sequence). CDR3 size: 13 residues.

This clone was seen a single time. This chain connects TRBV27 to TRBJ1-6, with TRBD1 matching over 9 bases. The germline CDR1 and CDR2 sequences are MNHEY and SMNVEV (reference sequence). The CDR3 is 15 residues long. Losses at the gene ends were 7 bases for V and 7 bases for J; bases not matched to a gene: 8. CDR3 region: CASILGQGMNSPLHF. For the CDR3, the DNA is TGTGCCAGCATCCTCGGACAGGGGATGAATTCACCCCTCCACTTT.

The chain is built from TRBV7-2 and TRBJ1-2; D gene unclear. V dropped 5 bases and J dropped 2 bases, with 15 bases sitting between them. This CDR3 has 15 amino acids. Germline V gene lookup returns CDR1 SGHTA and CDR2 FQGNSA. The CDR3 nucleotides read TGTGCCAGCAGCGTAGGACCTACAGAGAACTATGGCTACACCTTC. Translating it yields CASSVGPTENYGYTF.